The 16 T cell receptor beta chains listed next were all sequenced from one sample in a study of blood T cell repertoires in COVID-19. Method: immunoSEQ multiplex PCR; TCRdb's copy keeps in-frame clones and lacks some. The profile shows approximately 60,000 clones, approximately 93% of them singletons. The sample was peripheral blood. The receptors originated from a man in his 70s with active COVID-19.

The chain is built from TRBV18 and TRBJ1-1, with D possibly being TRBD1 (6 bases). The V gene lost 5 bases and the J gene lost 2 bases, with 15 bases spanning the gap. There are 15 residues in the CDR3. The V gene's germline CDR1 is KGHSH and CDR2 LQKENI. CDR3 protein: CASSNTGTPNTEAFF. CDR3 coding DNA: TGTGCCAGCTCAAATACCGGGACACCCAACACTGAAGCTTTCTTT.

This clone was picked up a small number of times. The CDR3 nucleotides read TGCGCCAGCAGTCTTGGACAGGGGGATCTGAATTCACCCCTCCACTTT. Translating it yields CASSLGQGDLNSPLHF. The chain combines TRBV5-1 with TRBJ1-6; TRBD1 agrees at 10 bases. The germline CDR1 and CDR2 sequences are SGHRS and YFSETQ. The CDR3 has 16 amino acids. The trim removed 5 bases at V and 7 bases at J, leaving 9 bases unmatched.

The CDR3 coding sequence is TGTGCCAGCAGCCTGTCTAAACAGGGGGCGAGGGGATATAGCAATCAGCCCCAGCATTTT. As protein: CASSLSKQGARGYSNQPQHF. V and J are TRBV6-6 and TRBJ1-5; TRBD1 aligns across 9 bases. The CDR3 is made up of 20 amino acids. J gave up 0 bases and V 6 bases, and 18 bases lay outside the gene matches. Per germline, CDR1 MNHNY and CDR2 SVGAGI (reference sequence).

In its sample, this clone was seen once. The chain joins TRBV9 to TRBJ2-2; weak D call: TRBD2 (6 bases). V was trimmed by 1 base and J by 1 base, leaving 11 bases between them. The CDR3 runs to 16 residues. Germline-derived CDR1 and CDR2 are SGDLS and YYNGEE. As DNA, the CDR3 is TGTGCCAGCAGCGTATCTGGCGGGGAGAACACCGGGGAGCTGTTTTTT. It codes for CASSVSGGENTGELFF.

The rearrangement uses TRBV2 and TRBJ1-4; D is perhaps TRBD1 (6 bases). Trimming left V 6 bases short and J 5 bases short, with 13 bases between. The CDR3 consists of 14 residues. Per the germline V gene, CDR1 is SNHLY and CDR2 is FYNNEI. CDR3 nucleotides: TGTGCCAGCAGAGACAGGTCGGGGAATGAAAAACTGTTTTTT. Its protein is CASRDRSGNEKLFF.

The chain has TRBV7-2 and TRBJ1-2; 9 bases map to TRBD1. The CDR3 has 19 residues. The junction had 19 bases not matched to a gene; V was cut back by 4 bases and J by 4 bases. Germline assignment: CDR1 SGHTA and CDR2 FQGNSA. The CDR3 coding sequence is TGTGCCAGCAGCTCTGTGGTTTGGACAGGGGAACAGGGAGGCTATGGCTACACCTTC. It codes for CASSSVVWTGEQGGYGYTF.

This clone was found a few times. The chain joins TRBV6-6 to TRBJ1-1; D is uncertain. There are 13 residues in the CDR3. Per the germline V gene, CDR1 is MNHNY and CDR2 is SVGAGI (reference sequence). V was pared by 0 bases and J by 2 bases, with 4 bases between. The CDR3 reads CASSYSLNTEAFF. CDR3 nucleotides: TGTGCCAGCAGTTACTCCTTAAACACTGAAGCTTTCTTT.

The chain couples TRBV18 to TRBJ2-7; weak D call: TRBD1 (6 bases). Per germline, CDR1 KGHSH and CDR2 LQKENI. V lost 4 bases and J lost 3, with 19 bases in between. The CDR3 length is 16 residues. CDR3 protein: CASSLNSYRALYEQYF. The CDR3 nucleotides read TGTGCCAGCTCACTTAACTCATACAGGGCCCTCTACGAGCAGTACTTC.

There are a few counts of this clone. J is TRBJ1-6 and V is TRBV4-3; the match to TRBD1 covers 10 bases. The CDR3 contains 16 residues. Per the germline V gene, CDR1 is LGHNA and CDR2 is YSLEER. V was clipped by 0 bases and J by 10 bases; unmatched bases: 6. The CDR3 DNA reads as TGCGCCAGCAGCCAAGATCTAGACAGGGGGCGGTCACCCCTCCACTTT. This encodes CASSQDLDRGRSPLHF.

The chain links TRBV5-8 to TRBJ1-2; 7 nucleotides agree with TRBD1. The CDR3 runs to 14 residues. Losses at the gene ends were 4 bases for V and 10 bases for J; bases not matched to a gene: 13. Germline V CDR1 and CDR2: SGHTS, YDEGEE. The CDR3 spells CASSPTGKFADYTF. The CDR3 nucleotides read TGTGCCAGCAGCCCGACAGGGAAATTCGCCGACTACACCTTC.

This chain uses TRBV7-2 with TRBJ2-7; possibly TRBD2 for D (5 bases). CDR1 and CDR2 from the germline V gene are SGHTA and FQGNSA. The CDR3 is 14 amino acids. V was pared by 6 bases and J by 3 bases, with 15 bases between. CDR3 DNA: TGTGCCAGCAGACCAGACTATTCTCACTACGAGCAGTACGTC. As protein: CASRPDYSHYEQYV.

The chain carries TRBV19 and TRBJ1-5; D remains ambiguous. Germline CDR1 reads LNHDA; CDR2 reads SQIVND (reference sequence). The V gene lost 3 bases and the J gene lost 5 bases, with 14 bases spanning the gap. The CDR3 length is 15 residues. In DNA form, the CDR3 reads TGTGCCAGTAGTATGTTTTCCATTTCGGATCAGCCCCAGCATTTT. Protein: CASSMFSISDQPQHF.

The rearrangement joins TRBV14 to TRBJ1-4; 8 bases fit TRBD1. V lost 2 bases to trimming and J lost 4 bases; unmatched junction nucleotides: 3. CDR1 SGHDN and CDR2 FVKESK come from the germline V gene. The CDR3 has 15 residues. The CDR3 DNA is TGTGCCAGCAGCCAAAGGACAGGGAGTAATGAAAAACTGTTTTTT. Translating gives CASSQRTGSNEKLFF.

The V and J genes are TRBV20-1 and TRBJ2-3, with D unclear. The CDR3 is 14 residues long. The ends were cut back, 3 bases at V and 2 bases at J, with 12 bases in the middle. The germline V gene has CDR1 DFQATT and CDR2 SNEGSKA (reference sequence). CDR3: CSASSLGYTDTQYF. The CDR3 bases are TGCAGTGCTAGTAGCCTAGGATACACAGATACGCAGTATTTT.

This rearrangement joins TRBV6-2 or TRBV6-3 to TRBJ1-2; D unclear. Germline V gene sequence: CDR1 MNHEY, CDR2 SVGEGT. V lost 5 bases, J lost 6 bases, and 16 bases lay in between. This CDR3 spans 14 amino acids. The CDR3 DNA sequence: TGTGCCAGCAGTCGCCCGATTGAGTCCCATGGCTACACCTTC. As protein: CASSRPIESHGYTF.

J is TRBJ1-1 and V is TRBV19, with 7 bases lining up with TRBD1. The V gene end was trimmed by 5 bases and the J gene end by 7 bases; junction bases not matched to a gene: 13. The germline V gene has CDR1 LNHDA and CDR2 SQIVND (reference sequence). The CDR3 sequence is 15 residues long. The CDR3 region has the DNA TGTGCCAGTAGTTCTCACACAGGGACAGTGCGTGAAGCTTTCTTT. Encoded protein: CASSSHTGTVREAFF.